One sample yielded the 6 T cell receptor beta chains listed below, sequenced in a study of cytomegalovirus exposure and HLA in healthy donors. PCR was performed using 60 Vbeta and 13 Jbeta primers. Libraries were prepared by immunoSEQ multiplex PCR; TCRdb keeps only in-frame clonotypes and omits some of them. The sample lists around 140,000 clones, around 82% occurring once. The specimen was PBMCs. Receptor source: a female donor in good health and CMV-seronegative.

The rearrangement uses TRBV27 and TRBJ2-6, with 11 bases identical to TRBD1. Germline V CDR1 and CDR2: MNHEY, SMNVEV (reference sequence). The trim removed 3 bases at V and 0 bases at J, leaving 7 bases unmatched. The CDR3 totals 19 residues. CDR3 in DNA: TGTGCCAGCAGTTTCAAAGGGACAGGGGGTCGCTCTGGGGCCAACGTCCTGACTTTC. The encoded protein is CASSFKGTGGRSGANVLTF. Full variable domain (outside the CDR3, taken from reference TRBV27 and TRBJ2-6): EAQVTQNPRYLITVTGKKLTVTCSQNMNHEYMSWYRQDPGLGLRQIYYSMNVEVTDKGDVPEGYKVSRKEKRNFPLILESPSPNQTSLYFCASSFKGTGGRSGANVLTFGAGSRLTVL.

Comments on this clone: The junction does not match germline at one end; this may be a read error. The chain links TRBV7-6 to TRBJ1-1; 7 bases fit TRBD1. This CDR3 is 16 amino acids long. Germline CDR1 reads SGHVS; CDR2 reads FNYEAQ. The CDR3 reads CASSLGHRGRDTEAFF. CDR3 nucleotide sequence: TGTGCCAGCAGTTTAGGGCACAGGGGAAGGGACACTGAAGCTTTCTTT.

V and J are TRBV5-1 and TRBJ2-3; tentatively, D is TRBD2 (6 bases). V lost 0 bases, J lost 2 bases, and 13 bases lay in between. The CDR3 is 16 residues long. The germline V gene has CDR1 SGHRS and CDR2 YFSETQ. CDR3 amino acids: CASSLAGRGSTDTQYF. In DNA, the CDR3 is TGCGCCAGCAGCTTGGCGGGACGGGGGTCCACAGATACGCAGTATTTT.

V usage is TRBV6-5 and J usage is TRBJ2-5, with 9 positions matching TRBD1. Trimming cost V 7 bases and J 5 bases; bases outside gene matches: 8. This CDR3 is built from 14 residues. Germline CDR1 reads MNHEY; CDR2 reads SVGAGI. CDR3 protein: CASTSGTGLETQYF. The DNA of the CDR3 is TGTGCCAGCACCTCCGGGACAGGGTTGGAGACCCAGTACTTC.

V gene TRBV2 combines with J gene TRBJ2-5, with 12 bases lining up with TRBD2. This CDR3 contains 16 residues. V gave up 6 bases and J gave up 9 bases; unmatched junction bases: 14. CDR1 and CDR2 from the germline V gene are SNHLY and FYNNEI. The CDR3 DNA follows: TGTGCCAGCAGCGGCCCGACTAGCGGGGGTCCGGCGGCCCAGTACTTC. As protein: CASSGPTSGGPAAQYF.

This chain joins TRBV21-1 and TRBJ2-5; TRBD1 is the table's D call and was not checked against the DNA. TRBV21-1 is assigned pseudogene status. CDR3 length: 14 amino acids. CDR3 DNA sequence: TGTGCCAGCCGACGAGGGGGAAAACAAGAGACCCAGTACTTC. Amino acid sequence: CASRRGGKQETQYF.